This TCR beta chain was captured in a study of blood T cell repertoires in COVID-19. In the study overall: Acute and convalescent COVID-19 specimens originated in the United States, Italy and Spain. T cells, B-cell-depleted T cells, or PBMCs provided the cDNA or gDNA that served as material.

Authors' analysis steps: Nucleated cell number was recorded as an estimate derived from reference gene primer amplification. Produced via immunoSEQ multiplex PCR; TCRdb's table is partial and in-frame only. Clone size and V and J calls were adopted from that table, with D and trimming inferred from the DNA. Of roughly 280,000 clones listed, more than 85% were seen once; the top ten hold approximately 5.3%. V lost 5 bases and J 7 bases, leaving 15 bases between the germline ends. Per the germline V gene, CDR1 is MNHEY and CDR2 is SVGEGT. This CDR3 contains 13 residues. J is TRBJ2-7 and V is TRBV6-2 or TRBV6-3, with D possibly matching TRBD1 (6 bases). The source of this sequence is a woman aged 55 to 70 with COVID-19, enrolled during active disease. Sequenced input: peripheral blood. The CDR3 DNA follows: TGTGCCAGCAGTCATTTGACAGGAGGAGAGCAGTACTTC. Amino acid sequence: CASSHLTGGEQYF.